A selection of T cell receptor beta chains follows, all from one sample in a study of T cell repertoires in cytomegalovirus infection. For these TCRs, the target antigens are not known. From the reads, TCRdb called clonotypes with MiXCR, one entry per CDR3 protein. The table has around 800,000 distinct CDR3 sequences, approximately 32% seen once. The sample in question was cultured CD8+ T cells from PBMCs, obtained from culture after CMV antigen stimulation. These receptors all come from a human donor in good health (CMV status not recorded). Some clones in this sample may be carry-over from other donors' samples. CDR3s include the opening cysteine and the closing phenylalanine or tryptophan. The D gene is left open where the match is weak. Size is stated for part of the rows, as once, few or many counts, or as a class when the clone is expanded.

V gene	D gene	clone size	J gene	CDR3 protein	CDR3 DNA
TRBV28	TRBD1	NA	TRBJ1-5	CASSTGTGDFYSNQPQHF	TGTGCCAGCAGCACAGGGACAGGAGATTTTTATAGCAATCAGCCCCAGCATTTT
TRBV7-7	TRBD1	NA	TRBJ2-1	CASSSTGGEYNEQFF	TGTGCTAGCAGCTCGACAGGGGGAGAATACAATGAGCAGTTCTTC
TRBV9	NA	NA	TRBJ2-7	CASSEKTLAESSYEQYF	TGTGCCAGCAGCGAGAAGACACTGGCCGAAAGTTCCTACGAGCAGTACTTC
TRBV24-1	NA	NA	TRBJ2-5	CATSDFPRGDYTETQYF	TGTGCCACCAGTGATTTCCCCCGAGGAGATTACACGGAGACCCAGTACTTC
TRBV6-5	NA	NA	TRBJ2-7	CASSYQGKVYEQYF	TGTGCCAGCAGTTACCAGGGGAAAGTTTACGAGCAGTACTTC
TRBV7-2	TRBD2	many	TRBJ2-2	CASRAGLINTGELFF	TGTGCCAGCAGGGCGGGACTAATTAACACCGGGGAGCTGTTTTTT
TRBV5-1	TRBD1	NA	TRBJ2-1	CASSFAPTGANRLGNEQFF	TGCGCCAGCAGTTTTGCCCCGACAGGGGCCAACCGTCTTGGCAATGAGCAGTTCTTC
TRBV19	NA	NA	TRBJ1-1	CASSVTRTVKNTEAFF	TGTGCCAGTAGCGTGACTCGTACTGTCAAGAACACTGAAGCTTTCTTT
TRBV19	NA	NA	TRBJ1-5	CASSIAGHFSPQHF	TGTGCCAGTAGTATTGCAGGGCACTTTTCGCCCCAGCATTTT
TRBV15	NA	few	TRBJ1-5	CATSRDWGGSNQPQHF	TGTGCCACCAGCAGAGATTGGGGCGGTAGCAATCAGCCCCAGCATTTT
TRBV6-1	NA	NA	TRBJ2-7	CASSGQVSWEQYF	TGTGCCAGCAGTGGACAGGTGTCTTGGGAGCAGTACTTC
TRBV7-9	NA	few	TRBJ1-2	CASWDGRELQGYGYTF	TGTGCCAGCTGGGATGGCAGGGAACTTCAGGGGTATGGCTACACCTTC
TRBV7-9	NA	NA	TRBJ1-1	CASSFVGGSYTEAFF	TGTGCCAGCAGCTTCGTCGGGGGATCATACACTGAAGCTTTCTTT
TRBV6-1	NA	NA	TRBJ1-1	CASVEGVHEAFF	TGTGCCAGCGTCGAGGGGGTACATGAAGCTTTCTTT
TRBV5-1	NA	NA	TRBJ2-1	CASFLRTPNEQFF	TGCGCCAGCTTCCTCCGGACACCCAATGAGCAGTTCTTC
TRBV5-1	NA	NA	TRBJ1-1	CASSSPGEAEAFF	TGCGCCAGCAGCAGCCCAGGGGAGGCTGAAGCTTTCTTT
TRBV9	NA	NA	TRBJ2-1	CASTPERGIHNEQFF	TGTGCCAGCACCCCTGAGAGGGGTATTCACAATGAGCAGTTCTTC
TRBV5-8	NA	few	TRBJ2-2	CASSWPGGLNTGELFF	TGTGCCAGCAGCTGGCCCGGGGGTCTGAACACCGGGGAGCTGTTTTTT
TRBV7-2	NA	many	TRBJ2-2	CASSLARRQVNTGELFF	TGTGCCAGCAGCTTAGCGCGGAGACAGGTCAACACCGGGGAGCTGTTTTTT
TRBV6-1	NA	NA	TRBJ2-6	CASSEFGGRAGANVLTF	TGTGCCAGCAGTGAATTTGGAGGCAGGGCTGGGGCCAACGTCCTGACTTTC
TRBV5-6	NA	NA	TRBJ1-1	CASSAGTKEAFF	TGTGCCAGCAGCGCCGGGACTAAAGAAGCTTTCTTT
TRBV6-2/TRBV6-3	NA	NA	TRBJ2-1	CASSPLANEQFF	TGTGCCAGCAGCCCCCTAGCCAATGAGCAGTTCTTC
TRBV2	NA	NA	TRBJ1-1	CASSTSRGLAEAFF	TGTGCCAGCAGTACCTCTCGGGGTCTCGCTGAAGCTTTCTTT
TRBV14	NA	few	TRBJ1-1	CASSQVEGPEAFF	TGTGCCAGCAGCCAAGTCGAGGGTCCTGAAGCTTTCTTT
TRBV27	TRBD2	few	TRBJ2-3	CASSLALAGAWVPDTQYF	TGTGCCAGCAGTTTAGCACTAGCGGGGGCCTGGGTGCCAGATACGCAGTATTTT
TRBV5-3	NA	NA	TRBJ2-1	CASIHKSSYNEQLF	TGTGCCAGCATCCACAAGAGCTCCTACAATGAGCAGCTCTTC
TRBV28	NA	few	TRBJ1-5	CASSARDTSNQPQHF	TGTGCCAGCAGTGCCCGGGACACTAGCAATCAGCCCCAGCATTTT
TRBV29-1	NA	NA	TRBJ1-1	CSAHRLNTEAFF	TGCAGCGCCCACAGGTTGAACACTGAAGCTTTCTTT
TRBV4-3	NA	NA	TRBJ2-1	CASSQDETGSYNEQFF	TGCGCCAGCAGCCAAGATGAAACAGGCTCCTACAATGAGCAGTTCTTC
TRBV29-1	TRBD1	NA	TRBJ1-2	CSVGQGVHGYTF	TGCAGCGTTGGTCAGGGGGTTCATGGCTACACCTTC
TRBV2	NA	few	TRBJ2-2	CASRLTGRSDTGELFF	TGTGCCAGCAGACTGACAGGGAGGTCGGACACCGGGGAGCTGTTTTTT
TRBV7-9	NA	NA	TRBJ1-1	CASSGEWTAEAFF	TGTGCCAGCAGCGGGGAGTGGACTGCTGAAGCTTTCTTT
TRBV27	TRBD2	few	TRBJ2-1	CASMRAASGGFYNEQFF	TGTGCCAGCATGCGGGCGGCTAGCGGGGGATTCTACAATGAGCAGTTCTTC
TRBV2	TRBD1	NA	TRBJ1-5	CASRGTATNQPQHF	TGTGCCAGCAGGGGGACAGCCACCAATCAGCCCCAGCATTTT
TRBV7-9	TRBD1	NA	TRBJ1-2	CASSSRDRVGYGYTF	TGTGCCAGCAGCTCGCGGGACAGGGTGGGATATGGCTACACCTTC
TRBV5-7	TRBD1	NA	TRBJ2-2	CASSPGQGAGAGELFF	TGTGCCAGCAGCCCCGGACAGGGGGCCGGTGCCGGGGAGCTGTTTTTT
TRBV27	NA	NA	TRBJ1-2	CASGIGYGYTF	TGTGCCAGCGGAATAGGCTATGGCTACACCTTC
TRBV12-5	TRBD1	NA	TRBJ1-1	CVSVPGQPNTEAFF	TGTGTTAGTGTCCCGGGACAGCCGAACACTGAAGCTTTCTTT
TRBV19	TRBD1	few	TRBJ2-2	CASSTGGNTGELFF	TGTGCCAGTAGTACAGGGGGGAACACCGGGGAGCTGTTTTTT
TRBV7-8	TRBD1	once	TRBJ1-2	CASSLRDRVLGYTF	TGTGCCAGCAGCTTACGGGACAGGGTCCTTGGCTACACCTTC
TRBV7-6	TRBD1	few	TRBJ2-2	CASSPGRDRPHLSNTGELFF	TGTGCCAGCAGCCCGGGGCGGGACAGGCCCCATCTCTCGAACACCGGGGAGCTGTTTTTT
TRBV19	TRBD2	NA	TRBJ2-1	CASSLLSGDEQFF	TGTGCCAGTAGCCTTCTCAGCGGGGACGAGCAGTTCTTC
TRBV6-2/TRBV6-3	NA	NA	TRBJ2-2	CASSTGTNTGELFF	TGTGCCAGCAGCACCGGGACTAACACCGGGGAGCTGTTTTTT
TRBV27	NA	NA	TRBJ2-2	CASRLLGGSSGELFF	TGTGCCAGCAGGCTACTAGGGGGAAGCTCCGGGGAGCTGTTTTTT
TRBV7-9	NA	NA	TRBJ2-1	CASSSQGGSYNEQIF	TGTGCCAGCAGCTCACAGGGAGGTTCCTACAATGAGCAGATCTTC
TRBV10-3	NA	few	TRBJ1-5	CAISESPRDTPHF	TGTGCCATCAGTGAGTCCCCCCGGGACACCCCGCATTTT
TRBV4-2	NA	few	TRBJ2-1	CASSQDGGGAHNEQFF	TGTGCCAGCAGCCAAGATGGTGGGGGGGCCCACAATGAGCAGTTCTTC
TRBV5-1	NA	NA	TRBJ2-6	CASSVSWGANVLTF	TGCGCCAGCAGCGTCTCGTGGGGGGCCAACGTCCTGACTTTC
TRBV5-6	TRBD1	NA	TRBJ2-7	CASSWDREQYF	TGTGCCAGCAGCTGGGACAGGGAGCAGTACTTC
TRBV11-2	NA	many	TRBJ2-1	CASSFTSSYNEQFF	TGTGCCAGCAGCTTCACTAGCTCCTACAATGAGCAGTTCTTC
TRBV12-3/TRBV12-4	TRBD1	many	TRBJ1-2	CASSTTGTDGYTF	TGTGCCAGCAGTACCACCGGGACAGATGGCTACACCTTC
TRBV7-8	NA	NA	TRBJ2-7	CASSLRPGFPYEQYF	TGTGCCAGCAGCTTAAGGCCCGGGTTTCCCTACGAGCAGTACTTC
TRBV2	TRBD1	NA	TRBJ1-3	CASDASGTGLSGNTIYF	TGTGCCAGCGACGCCTCCGGGACAGGCCTCTCTGGAAACACCATATATTTT